The clone carrying this T cell receptor (beta chain) has a single count. The V end was cut by 7 bases, the J end by 6 bases, with 15 bases between. The CDR3 length is 13 residues. Germline assignment: CDR1 MNHNY and CDR2 SVGAGI (reference sequence). The data derive from a study of cytomegalovirus exposure and HLA in healthy donors. Use of 60 Vbeta and 13 Jbeta primers characterized the PCR. Using immunoSEQ multiplex PCR, the repertoire was profiled, and TCRdb retains in-frame clones only, with some absent. The table lists approximately 120,000 clones, just under 70% of them singletons. The rearrangement joins TRBV6-6 to TRBJ1-2; no clear D. Source material: PBMCs. This TCR was recovered from a woman in her 70s in good health and CMV-seropositive. CDR3 DNA: TGTGCCAGCACGCGTCTAAATGAGAATGGCTACACCTTC. Amino acid sequence: CASTRLNENGYTF.